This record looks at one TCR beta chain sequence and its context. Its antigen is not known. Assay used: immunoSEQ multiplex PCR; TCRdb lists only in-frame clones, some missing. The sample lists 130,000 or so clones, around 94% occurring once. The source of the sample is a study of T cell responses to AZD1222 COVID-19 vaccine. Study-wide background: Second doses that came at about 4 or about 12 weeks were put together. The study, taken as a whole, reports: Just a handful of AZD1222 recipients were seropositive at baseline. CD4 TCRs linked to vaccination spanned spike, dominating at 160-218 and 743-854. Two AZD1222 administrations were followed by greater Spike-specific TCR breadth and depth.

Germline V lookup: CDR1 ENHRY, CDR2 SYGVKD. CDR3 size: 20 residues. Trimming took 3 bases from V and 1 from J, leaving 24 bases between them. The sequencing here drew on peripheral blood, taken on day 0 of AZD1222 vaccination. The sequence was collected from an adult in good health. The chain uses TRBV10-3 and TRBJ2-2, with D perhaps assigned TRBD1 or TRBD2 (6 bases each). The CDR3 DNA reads TGTGCCATCAGTGACCCAGCGGGCAGGGGTCGGTTCCAGAACACCGGGGAGCTGTTTTTT. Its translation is CAISDPAGRGRFQNTGELFF.